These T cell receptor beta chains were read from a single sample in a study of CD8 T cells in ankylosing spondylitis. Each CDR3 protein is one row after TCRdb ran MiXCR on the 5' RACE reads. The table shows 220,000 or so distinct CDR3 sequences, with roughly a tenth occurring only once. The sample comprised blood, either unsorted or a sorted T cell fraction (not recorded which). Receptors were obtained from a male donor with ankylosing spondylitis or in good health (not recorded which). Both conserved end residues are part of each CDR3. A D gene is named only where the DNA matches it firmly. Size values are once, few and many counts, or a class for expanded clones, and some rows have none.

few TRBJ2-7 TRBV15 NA TGTGCCACCAGCAGAGTTGAGAGTTGGCAGGGGGGCTACGAGCAGTACTTC CATSRVESWQGGYEQYF
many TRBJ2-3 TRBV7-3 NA TGTGCCAGCAGCTTAGGGGTAGGAAATACGCAGTATTTT CASSLGVGNTQYF
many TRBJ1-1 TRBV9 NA TGTGCCAGCAGCCCCCCCCGCCCGGAACGGAACACTGAAGCTTTCTTT CASSPPRPERNTEAFF
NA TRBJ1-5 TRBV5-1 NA TGCGCCAGCAGTGAGAGGGGTCCGGAGCAGCCCCAGCATTTT CASSERGPEQPQHF
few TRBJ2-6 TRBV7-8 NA TGTGCCAGCAGCTCCTCAGCCCTCTCTGGGGCCAACGTCCTGACTTTC CASSSSALSGANVLTF
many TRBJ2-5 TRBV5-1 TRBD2 TGCGCCAGCAGCCCCGGGACTAGCGGGGTAGAGACCCAGTACTTC CASSPGTSGVETQYF
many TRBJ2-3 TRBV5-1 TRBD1 TGCGCCAGCAGCTTGGCGACAGGGCCCCGCACAGATACGCAGTATTTT CASSLATGPRTDTQYF
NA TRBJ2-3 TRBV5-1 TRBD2 TGCGCCAGCAGCTTGATCGGGGGGAGCACAGATACGCAGTATTTT CASSLIGGSTDTQYF
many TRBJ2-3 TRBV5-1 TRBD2 TGCGCCAGCAGCTCGGGACTAGCGGGGGGCGTAGATACGCAGTATTTT CASSSGLAGGVDTQYF
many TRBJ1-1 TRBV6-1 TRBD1 TGTGCCACTAGACAGGGGGTCTGGGTGAACACTGAAGCTTTCTTT CATRQGVWVNTEAFF
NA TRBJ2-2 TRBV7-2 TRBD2 TGTGCCCGCAGCTCGAAGGCGGCTAGCGGGGGCACCGGGGAGCTGTTTTTT CARSSKAASGGTGELFF
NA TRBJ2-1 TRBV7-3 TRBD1 TGTGCCAGCAGCTTAGTCGGGGACAGGGGAACTAATGAGCAGTTCTTC CASSLVGDRGTNEQFF
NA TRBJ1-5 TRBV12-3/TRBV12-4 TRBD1 TGTGCCAGCAGTTTTGGGACAGATCAGCCCCAGCATTTT CASSFGTDQPQHF
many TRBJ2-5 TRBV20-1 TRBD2 TGCAGTGCCCCCGCCAGCGGGGGGGACGAGACCCAGTACTTC CSAPASGGDETQYF
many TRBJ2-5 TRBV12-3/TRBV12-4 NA TGTGCCAGCAGTCTAGGGATTGTCGGCTGGTCGGTCTTC CASSLGIVGWSVF
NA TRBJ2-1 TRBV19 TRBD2 TGTGCCAGTAGTGGCCCTAGCGGGGGCGGCGTGGGGAATGAGCAGTTCTTC CASSGPSGGGVGNEQFF
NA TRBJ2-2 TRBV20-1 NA TGCAGTGCCCGGTCGAGGGGGTTAAACACCGGGGAGCTGTTTTTT CSARSRGLNTGELFF
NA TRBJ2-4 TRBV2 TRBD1 TGTGCCAGCAGGGCGGACAGGGGAGACGAAAACATTCAGTACTTC CASRADRGDENIQYF
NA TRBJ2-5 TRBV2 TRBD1 TGTGCCAGCAGAGACAGGGTCAAAGAGACCCAGTACTTC CASRDRVKETQYF
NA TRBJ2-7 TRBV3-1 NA TGTGCCAGCAGCCAAGCGAGGGCAGGGAACGAGCAGTACTTC CASSQARAGNEQYF
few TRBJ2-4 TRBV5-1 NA TGCGCCAGCAGCTCGGGATCCGGGAACATTCAGTACTTC CASSSGSGNIQYF
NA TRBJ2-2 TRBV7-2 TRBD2 TGTGCCAGCAGCCCTAGCGGGGGGGACACCGGGGAGCTGTTTTTT CASSPSGGDTGELFF
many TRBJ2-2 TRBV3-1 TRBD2 TGTGCCAGCAGCGTCCGCTTGACTAGCGGGGGGTTAAACACCGGGGAGCTGTTTTTT CASSVRLTSGGLNTGELFF
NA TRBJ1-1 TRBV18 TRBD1 TGTGCCAGCTCCGAGGACAGGGGAGGGATTGAAGCTTTCTTT CASSEDRGGIEAFF
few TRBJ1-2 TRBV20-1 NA TGCAGTGCTCCGGAGGGGGGGTACTATGGCTACACCTTC CSAPEGGYYGYTF
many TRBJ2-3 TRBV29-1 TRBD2 TGCAGCGTTGCGGCGGGGGGCACAGATACGCAGTATTTT CSVAAGGTDTQYF
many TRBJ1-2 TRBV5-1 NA TGCGCCAGCAGCTTAACCCCCGGGGACTATGGCTACACCTTC CASSLTPGDYGYTF
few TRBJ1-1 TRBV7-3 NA TGTGCCAGCAGACATGGAGGACACCCGGGAGAGAACACTGAAGCTTTCTTT CASRHGGHPGENTEAFF
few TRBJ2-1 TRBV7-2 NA TGTGCCAGCAGCTCAAGCTGGGGGAATGAGCAGTTCTTC CASSSSWGNEQFF
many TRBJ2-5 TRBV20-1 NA TGCAGTGCTCCTGGACATCAAGAGACCCAGTACTTC CSAPGHQETQYF
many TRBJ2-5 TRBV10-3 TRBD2 TGTGCCATCAGGCCTCTAGCGGACCAAGAGACCCAGTACTTC CAIRPLADQETQYF
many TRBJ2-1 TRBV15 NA TGTGCCACCACCCTGGGACGGCCCGTCAATGAGCAGTTCTTC CATTLGRPVNEQFF
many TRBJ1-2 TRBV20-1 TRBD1 TGCAGTGCTAGCCCCAGGGGGCTTGGTGGCTACACCTTC CSASPRGLGGYTF
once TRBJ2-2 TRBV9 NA TGTGCCAGCAGCGTACAGGGACTTAACACCGAGGAGCTGTTTTTT CASSVQGLNTEELFF
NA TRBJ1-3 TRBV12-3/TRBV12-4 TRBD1 TGTGCCAGCAGGCAAACAGGGGGCGTGGGAAACACCATATATTTT CASRQTGGVGNTIYF
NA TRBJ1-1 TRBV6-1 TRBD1 TGTGCCACCAGTACAGGGGACAGGGGTCAGAACACTGAAGCTTACTTT CATSTGDRGQNTEAYF
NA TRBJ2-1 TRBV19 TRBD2 TGTGCCAGTAGTATTACGGGGGGGCCAAGGAATGAGCAGTTCTTC CASSITGGPRNEQFF
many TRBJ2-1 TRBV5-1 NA TGCGCCAGCAGCTTGAGTGTCTCTTTGAGCTCCTACAATGAGCAGTTCTTC CASSLSVSLSSYNEQFF
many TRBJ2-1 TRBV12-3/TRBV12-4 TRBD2 TGTGCCAGCAGTTTTACCGGGGGGGCTGTCAATGAGCAGTTCTTC CASSFTGGAVNEQFF